The rows below give T cell receptor beta chains drawn from one sample of a study of shared clonotypes between healthy human individuals. Some clones are missing from TCRdb's copy, which holds only in-frame ones; the method was immunoSEQ multiplex PCR. The table shows 520,000 or so clones, with 79% occurring only once. The source material was PBMCs. Receptors originate from a woman aged 40 to 50 in good health. Some clones in this sample may be carry-over from other donors' samples. Each CDR3 is given with its conserved first and last residue. A D gene is named only where the DNA matches it firmly. Clone size, where shown, is once, few, many, or a class for clones that have expanded.

v_gene,abundance,d_gene,j_gene,CDR3nt,CDR3aa
TRBV7-2,.,.,TRBJ2-2,TGTGCCAGCAGCTTAAAGATCCGGGGCGGGGAGCTGTTTTTT,CASSLKIRGGELFF
TRBV18,.,TRBD1,TRBJ2-7,TGTGCCAGCTCACCAACCGGGACAGGCAGGGAGCAGTACTTC,CASSPTGTGREQYF
TRBV4-1,.,.,TRBJ1-5,TGCGCCAGCAGCCAACGACAGGTCCTAAGCAATCAGCCCCAGCATTTT,CASSQRQVLSNQPQHF
TRBV5-4,.,TRBD2,TRBJ2-7,TGTGCCAGCAGCTTCGGTAGCGGGTCCTACGAGCAGTACTTC,CASSFGSGSYEQYF
TRBV7-2,.,.,TRBJ2-1,TGTGCCAGCAGCTGGAAGGGATTGGGTGAGCAGTTCTTC,CASSWKGLGEQFF
TRBV30,once,.,TRBJ2-7,TGTGCCTGGTCCAGGGTGGTCCCGACCTACGAGCAGTACTTC,CAWSRVVPTYEQYF
TRBV15,.,TRBD1,TRBJ2-7,TGTGCCACCAGCAGAGAACGAACAGGGGGCGACGAGCAGTACTTC,CATSRERTGGDEQYF
TRBV28,.,TRBD1,TRBJ1-1,TGTGCCAGCAGTCTACAGGGGGGCACTGAAGCTTTCTTT,CASSLQGGTEAFF
TRBV6-1,many,.,TRBJ1-2,TGTGCCAGCAATAGGGGGGGCGGCTATGGCTACACCTTC,CASNRGGGYGYTF
TRBV6-5,.,TRBD1,TRBJ1-1,TGTGCCAGCAGTTACTCTTATCGGACAGGGGGCACTGAAGCTTTCTTT,CASSYSYRTGGTEAFF
TRBV6-4,many,.,TRBJ2-1,TGTGCCAGCAGTGACGAGGAGTACAATGAGCAGTTCTTC,CASSDEEYNEQFF
TRBV7-2,.,.,TRBJ2-3,TGTGCCAGCAGCTTAGCGCAGTATGGAGATACGCAGTATTTT,CASSLAQYGDTQYF
TRBV19,.,.,TRBJ2-1,TGTGCCAGTAGTCCGATGAGGGGTTTAAATGAGCAGTTCTTC,CASSPMRGLNEQFF
TRBV5-4,.,.,TRBJ2-3,TGTGCCAGCAGCCCCGAGGATGATACGCAGTATTTT,CASSPEDDTQYF
TRBV7-9,.,.,TRBJ2-7,TGTGCCAGCAGCTTAGTAGGACGGCAAAGCTCCTACGAGCAGTACTTC,CASSLVGRQSSYEQYF
TRBV6-5,.,.,TRBJ2-1,TGTGCCAGCAGTGGGGGCAGTCCCGGTTACAATGAGCAGTTCTTC,CASSGGSPGYNEQFF
TRBV20-1,.,.,TRBJ2-7,TGCAGTGCCTACAGGACCTACGAGCAGTACTTC,CSAYRTYEQYF
TRBV7-7,few,.,TRBJ2-3,TGTGCTAGCAGCGGTGGGACTGACGGGGGAGATACGCAGTATTTT,CASSGGTDGGDTQYF
TRBV14,.,.,TRBJ2-1,TGTGCCAGCAGCCGACACCTTACAGACAATGAGCAGTTCTTC,CASSRHLTDNEQFF
TRBV6-5,.,TRBD2,TRBJ2-1,TGTGCCAGCAGTTCCCTAGCGGGAGGAGTCAATGAGCAGTTCTTC,CASSSLAGGVNEQFF
TRBV11-2,.,TRBD1,TRBJ1-3,TGTGCCAGCGGGACAGGTTACTCTGGAAACACCATATATTTT,CASGTGYSGNTIYF
TRBV7-2,.,TRBD1,TRBJ1-1,TGTGCCAGCAGCTCCCGGACAGGGGGCACTGAAGCTTTCTTT,CASSSRTGGTEAFF
TRBV11-2,.,.,TRBJ2-2,TGTGCCAGCAGCTTGGGCGTGGGACACGCGAACACCGGGGAGCTGTTTTTT,CASSLGVGHANTGELFF
TRBV10-1,few,.,TRBJ2-3,TGCGCCAGCAGTGAGCTGTTGGACGGTAGCACAGATACGCAGTATTTT,CASSELLDGSTDTQYF
TRBV19,.,.,TRBJ2-3,TGTGCCAGTAGTGTCAGGGACGGCTGGTCGCAGTATTTT,CASSVRDGWSQYF
TRBV5-1,once,.,TRBJ2-5,TGCGCCAGCACCCTTACCGGGACCCAAGAGACCCAGTACTTC,CASTLTGTQETQYF
TRBV18,.,.,TRBJ2-7,TGTGCCAGCTCACAGGGACACGAGCAGTACTTC,CASSQGHEQYF
TRBV7-3,once,.,TRBJ2-3,TGTGCCAGCAGCTTAACGGGGTCCCATACTAGCACAGATACGCAGTATTTT,CASSLTGSHTSTDTQYF
TRBV6-5,.,.,TRBJ1-1,TGTGCCAGCAGCAAAGTAGGAATGAACACTGAAGCTTTCTTT,CASSKVGMNTEAFF
TRBV5-1,.,.,TRBJ2-3,TGCGCCAGCAGTCGGGAGGGACAGGGTGCAGATACGCAGTATTTT,CASSREGQGADTQYF
TRBV7-3,once,TRBD1,TRBJ1-5,TGTGCCAGCAGTCTGACAGGGGGGCAGCCCCAGCATTTT,CASSLTGGQPQHF
TRBV5-4,.,TRBD1,TRBJ1-1,TGTGCCAGCAGCTTGGCATCCGGGACAGGGTCTGAAGCTTTCTTT,CASSLASGTGSEAFF
TRBV28,.,.,TRBJ1-5,TGTGCCAGCAGTCCAACGACAATTCAGCCCCAGCATTTT,CASSPTTIQPQHF
TRBV15,.,TRBD2,TRBJ2-7,TGTGCCACCAGCAGAGACAGAGCGGGATTGGCCTACGAGCAGTACTTC,CATSRDRAGLAYEQYF
TRBV5-1,.,TRBD1,TRBJ2-7,TGCGCCAGCAGCTTGGCCCGGGACAGGGGGAGCGAGCAGTACTTC,CASSLARDRGSEQYF
TRBV5-1,.,TRBD2,TRBJ2-1,TGCGCCAGCAGTTTAGCGGGAGAGAATTACAATGAGCAGTTCTTC,CASSLAGENYNEQFF
TRBV29-1,.,TRBD2,TRBJ2-7,TGCAGCGTTGAAGGTCGGGGATCAGCGGGAGGGCCGTCGCAGTACTTC,CSVEGRGSAGGPSQYF
TRBV6-6,.,.,TRBJ2-2,TGTGCCAGCAGTTACTTTACCCGGGCAACCGGGGAGCTGTTTTTT,CASSYFTRATGELFF
TRBV5-1,once,TRBD1,TRBJ2-7,TGCGCCAGCAGCTGGGGGACAGGGGCGCCCGAGCAGTACTTC,CASSWGTGAPEQYF
TRBV18,few,.,TRBJ2-7,TGTGCCAGCTCACCCGGGCAGGGCGAGAGCTCCTACGAGCAGTACTTC,CASSPGQGESSYEQYF
TRBV7-8,once,.,TRBJ2-7,TGTGCCAGCAGCTACCGTCCTGGCGGCTACGAGCAGTACTTC,CASSYRPGGYEQYF
TRBV28,.,TRBD1,TRBJ2-7,TGTGCCAGCAGCCCCGTAGACAGGGACCGGAACGAGCAGTACTTC,CASSPVDRDRNEQYF
TRBV30,.,.,TRBJ1-4,TGTGCCTTTTGGACGGGGATTAATGAAAAACTGTTTTTT,CAFWTGINEKLFF
TRBV6-5,few,.,TRBJ1-1,TGTGCCAGCAGTCTTTGGGACTCGAACACTGAAGCTTTCTTT,CASSLWDSNTEAFF
TRBV5-1,.,.,TRBJ1-2,TGCGCCAGCAGCTTGGGGACTTGGGAGCGGCCTAGCTATGGCTACACCTTC,CASSLGTWERPSYGYTF
TRBV5-4,.,.,TRBJ1-4,TGTGCCAGCAATACTGATAGGGGCAGCGAAAAACTGTTTTTT,CASNTDRGSEKLFF
TRBV14,once,TRBD1,TRBJ1-5,TGTGCCAGCAGCCAAGACACAGGGGATTGCAATCAGCCCCAGCATTTT,CASSQDTGDCNQPQHF
TRBV4-3,.,.,TRBJ2-5,TGCGCCAGCAGCCAAGATAAGGTCCCACAAGAGACCCAGTACTTC,CASSQDKVPQETQYF
TRBV21-1,.,.,TRBJ2-1,TGTGCCAGCAGCAACCTCAGCCATGAGCAGTTCTTC,CASSNLSHEQFF
TRBV28,.,.,TRBJ2-7,TGTGCCAGCAGGGGGGGACAGCATGCGTTCTACGAGCAGTACTTC,CASRGGQHAFYEQYF
TRBV28,.,TRBD1,TRBJ1-1,TGTGCCAGCAGTTCCCCCGGGACAGCATTGAACACTGAAGCTTTCTTT,CASSSPGTALNTEAFF
TRBV28,.,TRBD2,TRBJ2-5,TGTGCCAGCAGTTTTATAGGTGACGGGGGTGGACTAGCGGAGACCCAGTACTTC,CASSFIGDGGGLAETQYF
TRBV20-1,.,.,TRBJ2-7,TGCAGTGCTAGTTCGACAGAGCAGTACTTC,CSASSTEQYF
TRBV5-6,.,.,TRBJ2-1,TGTGCCAGCAGCTTGGGTCGGGGCAGTACCTACAATGAGCAGTTCTTC,CASSLGRGSTYNEQFF
TRBV19,.,.,TRBJ1-1,TGTGCCAGTACAAGACACCCGAACACTGAAGCTTTCTTT,CASTRHPNTEAFF
TRBV5-1,.,.,TRBJ2-5,TGCGCCAGCAGCTTGGAAGGCAGGGCGTGGGAGACCCAGTACTTC,CASSLEGRAWETQYF
TRBV7-7,once,TRBD2,TRBJ2-1,TGTGCTAGCAGCACTACGACTAGCGCGGCGGTGAGTGAGCAGTTCTTC,CASSTTTSAAVSEQFF